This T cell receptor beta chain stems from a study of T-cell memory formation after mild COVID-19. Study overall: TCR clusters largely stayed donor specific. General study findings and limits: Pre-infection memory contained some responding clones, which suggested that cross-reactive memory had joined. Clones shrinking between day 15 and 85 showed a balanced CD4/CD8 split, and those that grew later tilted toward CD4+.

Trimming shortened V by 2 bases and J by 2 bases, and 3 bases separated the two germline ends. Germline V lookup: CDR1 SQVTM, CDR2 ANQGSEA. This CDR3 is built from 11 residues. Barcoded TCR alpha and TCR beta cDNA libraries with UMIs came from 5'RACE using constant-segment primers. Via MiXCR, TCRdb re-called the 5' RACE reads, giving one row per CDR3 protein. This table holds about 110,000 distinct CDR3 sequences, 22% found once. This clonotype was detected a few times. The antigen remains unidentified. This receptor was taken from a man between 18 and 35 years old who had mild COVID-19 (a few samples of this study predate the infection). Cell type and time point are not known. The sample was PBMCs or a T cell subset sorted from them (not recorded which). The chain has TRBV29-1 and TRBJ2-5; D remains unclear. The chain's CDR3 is CSVEHQETQYF. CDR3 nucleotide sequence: TGCAGCGTTGAACATCAAGAGACCCAGTACTTC.